The T cell receptor beta chain under discussion was sequenced for a study of blood T cell repertoires in COVID-19. This clone has more than one count but fewer than ten. The table came from immunoSEQ multiplex PCR; TCRdb's copy has only in-frame clones and leaves some out. The repertoire has roughly 160,000 clones, over 80% of them found once; the top ten carry 10% to 15%. CDR3 size: 13 residues. Germline-derived CDR1 and CDR2 are SQVTM and ANQGSEA. Trimming took off 7 bases at V and 2 bases at J, with 14 bases between the two ends. This TCR came from a woman in her fifties or sixties who had recovered from COVID-19. The chain couples TRBV29-1 to TRBJ1-1; D is uncertain. Sequencing was done on a sample of PBMCs or T cells enriched from blood (not recorded which). The DNA for the CDR3 is TGCAGCGGCAGCGGGCCCAGTAACACTGAAGCTTTCTTT. It yields the protein CSGSGPSNTEAFF.